The next 9 T cell receptor beta chains were all read from a single sample in a study of T cell responses to AZD1222 COVID-19 vaccine. Using immunoSEQ multiplex PCR, the repertoire was profiled, and TCRdb retains in-frame clones only, with some absent. The table includes 95,000 to 110,000 clones, 70% to 90% detected once. The specimen comprised peripheral blood, sampled 28 days after the second AZD1222 dose. The receptors were sampled from an adult who received the AZD1222 COVID-19 vaccine.

CDR3 sequence (DNA): TGTGCCATCAGTGAGATCCAGGGAGTATCTGGAAACACCATATATTTT. This translates into CAISEIQGVSGNTIYF. V gene TRBV10-3 combines with J gene TRBJ1-3; TRBD1 might be the D (5 bases). Germline CDR1 ENHRY, CDR2 SYGVKD. The CDR3 covers 16 residues. V was clipped by 2 bases and J by 1 base, with 12 bases between them.

The sample holds a few counts of this clone. The rearrangement links TRBV19 to TRBJ2-7; D perhaps matches TRBD2 (6 bases). Germline-derived CDR1 and CDR2 are LNHDA and SQIVND (reference sequence). V was cut by 5 bases and J by 2 bases, with 13 bases left in between. CDR3 length: 14 amino acids. CDR3 amino acids: CASSPSSGAYEQYF. The CDR3 coding sequence is TGTGCCAGTAGTCCGTCCTCGGGGGCCTACGAGCAGTACTTC.

J is TRBJ1-4 and V is TRBV5-1; 10 bases are shared with TRBD1. Germline-derived CDR1 and CDR2 are SGHRS and YFSETQ. Trimming removed 0 bases from V and 5 bases from J; junction bases left unmatched: 1. The CDR3 contains 15 residues. The CDR3 sequence: CASSLGDRGNEKLFF. The CDR3 nucleotides are TGCGCCAGCAGCTTGGGGGACAGGGGCAATGAAAAACTGTTTTTT. The full variable domain, with the rest looked up from reference TRBV5-1 and TRBJ1-4, is KAGVTQTPRYLIKTRGQQVTLSCSPISGHRSVSWYQQTPGQGLQFLFEYFSETQRNKGNFPGRFSGRQFSNSRSEMNVSTLELGDSALYLCASSLGDRGNEKLFFGSGTQLSVL.

The J gene is TRBJ1-2, the V gene TRBV24-1, with TRBD1 identical over 7 bases. The CDR3 runs 14 residues. The junction had 2 bases not matched to a gene; V was cut back by 5 bases and J by 0 bases. Germline CDR1 and CDR2: KGHDR and SFDVKD. The CDR3 coding sequence is TGTGCCACCAGTGGGACAGGATCTAACTATGGCTACACCTTC. The encoded protein is CATSGTGSNYGYTF.

The sample holds one count of this clone. The rearrangement uses TRBV5-5 and TRBJ1-1; no clear D gene. This CDR3 region has 13 residues. In germline, CDR1 is SGHKS, CDR2 YYEKEE (reference sequence). V was pared by 3 bases and J by 7 bases, with 13 bases between. DNA of the CDR3: TGTGCCAGCAGCTGGGGAGGTGGGAATGAAGCTTTCTTT. This encodes CASSWGGGNEAFF.

This chain links TRBV27 with TRBJ2-3; 8 nucleotides agree with TRBD2. CDR1 MNHEY and CDR2 SMNVEV come from the germline V gene (reference sequence). The trim removed 5 bases at V and 3 bases at J, leaving 13 bases unmatched. The CDR3 covers 17 residues. CDR3: CASSPRAAGGATDTQYF. CDR3 in DNA: TGTGCCAGCAGTCCCAGGGCAGCCGGGGGGGCAACAGATACGCAGTATTTT.

This clone was observed a single time. This CDR3 is CASGDWKGSGNTIYF. In nucleotides, the CDR3 is TGTGCCAGCGGGGATTGGAAAGGGTCTGGAAACACCATATATTTT. The V call is TRBV25-1, the J call TRBJ1-3; D is undetermined. CDR1 is MGHDK, CDR2 SYGVNS, per germline. Trimming stripped 8 bases from V and 1 base from J, with 15 bases between. There are 15 residues in the CDR3. The full variable domain, with the rest looked up from reference TRBV25-1 and TRBJ1-3, is EADIYQTPRYLVIGTGKKITLECSQTMGHDKMYWYQQDPGMELHLIHYSYGVNSTEKGDLSSESTVSRIRTEHFPLTLESARPSHTSQYLCASGDWKGSGNTIYFGEGSWLTVV.

The chain couples TRBV24-1 to TRBJ1-2; D is unresolved. V was shortened by 9 bases and J by 2 bases, with 6 bases between the two germline ends. Germline assignment: CDR1 KGHDR and CDR2 SFDVKD. CDR3 length: 11 amino acids. CDR3 protein: CATQDNYGYTF. The CDR3 DNA is TGTGCCACCCAAGACAACTATGGCTACACCTTC.

This clone was seen a handful of times. The rearrangement uses TRBV29-1 and TRBJ1-1; TRBD1 aligns across 7 bases. Trimming took 4 bases from V and 0 from J; bases not matched to a gene: 11. This CDR3 region has 16 residues. Germline V gene sequence: CDR1 SQVTM, CDR2 ANQGSEA. As DNA, the CDR3 is TGCAGCGTTGGAGGGCGCAGGGGGACACTGAACACTGAAGCTTTCTTT. Its protein product is CSVGGRRGTLNTEAFF. Drawing the rest from reference TRBV29-1 and TRBJ1-1, the complete variable domain is SAVISQKPSRDICQRGTSLTIQCQVDSQVTMMFWYRQQPGQSLTLIATANQGSEATYESGFVIDKFPISRPNLTFSTLTVSNMSPEDSSIYLCSVGGRRGTLNTEAFFGQGTRLTVV.